The 5 T cell receptor beta chains presented below share a single source sample, sequenced in a study of OX40 agonist ivuxolimab in advanced cancers. The protocol was immunoSEQ multiplex PCR, while the TCRdb copy is restricted to in-frame clones and leaves out a portion. This table holds about 43,000 clones, about 90% found once. Sequences were derived from CD4+ or CD8+ T cells sorted from blood, sampled in a trial of the OX40 agonist ivuxolimab. These receptors were collected from an adult with an advanced solid tumor such as melanoma, head and neck, liver or kidney cancer.

This clone was detected a few times. The chain is built from TRBV10-2 and TRBJ1-1, with D perhaps TRBD1 (5 bases). The V end lost 6 bases, the J end lost 4 bases, and 15 bases lay between the germline ends. The CDR3 sequence is 14 residues long. Per germline, CDR1 WSHSY and CDR2 SAAADI. The CDR3 region has the DNA TGCGCCAGCAGGGAGGCAGGGTCTGGCACTGAAGCTTTCTTT. Translating it yields CASREAGSGTEAFF.

CDR3 loop: CATSREAGATDTQYF. DNA for the CDR3: TGTGCCACCAGCAGAGAAGCGGGAGCCACAGATACGCAGTATTTT. This rearrangement joins TRBV15 to TRBJ2-3; 8 bases agree with TRBD2. V lost 0 bases and J lost 2; bases outside the gene matches: 1. Per germline, CDR1 LNHNV and CDR2 YYDKDF (reference sequence). This CDR3 spans 15 amino acids.

This clone was detected only a few times. The rearrangement joins TRBV11-1 to TRBJ1-1, with D unresolved. The CDR3 consists of 13 residues. The ends were cut back, 8 bases at V and 0 bases at J, with 10 bases in the middle. Germline V lookup: CDR1 SGHAT, CDR2 FQDESV (reference sequence). The CDR3 coding sequence is TGTGCCAGCTCCCGGAGGATGAACACTGAAGCTTTCTTT. The encoded protein is CASSRRMNTEAFF.

V is TRBV12-5 and J is TRBJ2-7, with a weak D call TRBD2 (6 bases). Looked up from germline, CDR1 is LGHNT and CDR2 is FRNRAP. The CDR3 extends over 13 amino acids. Trimming removed 3 bases from V and 1 base from J, with 7 bases in between. DNA of the CDR3: TGTGCTAGTGGTTTTAGCGGATCCTACGAGCAGTACTTC. The encoded protein is CASGFSGSYEQYF.

In its sample, this clone ranks as medium-sized. The rearrangement links TRBV10-2 to TRBJ1-1, with D unclear. This CDR3 is 13 amino acids long. Germline CDR1 is WSHSY and CDR2 is SAAADI. V lost 7 bases and J 0 bases, leaving 9 bases between the germline ends. Here the CDR3 DNA reads TGCGCCAGCAACCCAGGAATGAACACTGAAGCTTTCTTT. Translated, it gives CASNPGMNTEAFF.